One sample yielded the 6 T cell receptor beta chains listed below, sequenced in a study of cytomegalovirus exposure and HLA in healthy donors. PCR amplification relied on 60 Vbeta primers (plus 13 Jbeta primers). Here immunoSEQ multiplex PCR was the method, and the copy in TCRdb shows in-frame clones only, minus some. The table records 150,000 to 200,000 clones, 65% to 85% of them present only once. Sequenced: PBMCs. The receptors were gathered from a woman between 25 and 40 years old in good health and CMV-seropositive.

The genes are TRBV27 and TRBJ2-1; TRBD2 matches 10 bases. J was trimmed by 8 bases and V by 5 bases; bases with no gene match: 6. The CDR3 extends over 14 amino acids. Looked up from germline, CDR1 is MNHEY and CDR2 is SMNVEV (reference sequence). The CDR3 DNA reads TGTGCCAGCAGTAGGGGACTAGCGAAGGATGAGCAGTTCTTC. Its translation is CASSRGLAKDEQFF.

This rearrangement joins TRBV23-1 to TRBJ2-7; tentative D call: TRBD2 (6 bases). TRBV23-1 is labeled an ORF, and its function is uncertain. V lost 0 bases and J lost 5, with 32 bases in between. The CDR3 contains 21 residues. CDR3 protein: CASSQSRLVGRTEETPHEQYF. The CDR3 DNA follows: TGCGCCAGCAGTCAATCGCGACTAGTCGGGAGAACGGAGGAAACCCCCCACGAGCAGTACTTC.

The chain has TRBV28 and TRBJ2-7; TRBD1 aligns across 7 bases. With V trimmed by 2 bases and J by 5 bases, 3 bases remained unmatched. This CDR3 contains 13 residues. Per germline, CDR1 MDHEN and CDR2 SYDVKM. The DNA of the CDR3 is TGTGCCAGCAGTTTAACAGGGACAGACGAGCAGTACTTC. This sequence encodes CASSLTGTDEQYF.

This chain links TRBV9 with TRBJ1-2; D might be TRBD1 (5 bases). The CDR3 spans 16 residues. Germline CDR1 is SGDLS and CDR2 is YYNGEE. The ends were cut back, 0 bases at V and 5 bases at J, with 17 bases in the middle. The CDR3 bases are TGTGCCAGCAGCGTAGAGTTGCGGGGGTTCGGATATGGCTACACCTTC. Translated, it gives CASSVELRGFGYGYTF.

The chain is built from TRBV28 and TRBJ2-7; TRBD1 matches 9 bases. Germline lookup yields CDR1 MDHEN and CDR2 SYDVKM. Unmatched junction bases numbered 7, after V lost 1 base and J lost 3 bases. The CDR3 loop spans 16 amino acids. The CDR3 coding sequence is TGTGCCAGCAGTTTATCCGGGACAGGGTCTCTCTACGAGCAGTACTTC. Translation: CASSLSGTGSLYEQYF.

About this clone itself: The germline gene is not matched at one end of the junction; a read error may be the cause. This chain uses TRBV7-9 with TRBJ1-2; a possible D gene is TRBD1 (6 bases). CDR3 size: 15 residues. Germline V CDR1 and CDR2: SEHNR, FQNEAQ (reference sequence). DNA of the CDR3: TGTGCCAACAGCCCCCTTCGGGGGGCTTCGGGGGGCTACACCTTC. Translating gives CANSPLRGASGGYTF. Full variable domain (rest looked up from reference TRBV7-9 and TRBJ1-2): DTGVSQNPRHKITKRGQNVTFRCDPISEHNRLYWYRQTLGQGPEFLTYFQNEAQLEKSRLLSDRFSAERPKGSFSTLEIQRTEQGDSAMYLCANSPLRGASGGYTFGSGTRLTVV.